This record concerns one T cell receptor beta chain sequence. Its antigen is not known. A read error may account for a junction end that differs from germline. Sequencing targeted TCR beta in blood CD8+ and CD4+ T cells. TEMRA cells were FACS-enriched, with CD8+ and CD4+ T cells isolated negatively. The data originate from a study of CD8 T cells in Susac syndrome. This CDR3 has 13 residues. Germline CDR1 and CDR2: SEHNR and FQNEAQ (reference sequence). General study findings and limits: The authors acknowledged that the study's TCR sequencing and HLA analysis involved relatively few individuals.

The RNA input was roughly 0.45 to 1 ug, and it was reverse transcribed with random hexamers. The amplification used immunoSEQ multiplex PCR on TCR beta CDR3; it spanned 54 Vbeta and 13 Jbeta. Each CDR3 protein is one row after TCRdb ran MiXCR on the immunoSEQ multiplex PCR reads. The sample shows 110,000 or so distinct CDR3 sequences, roughly 97% of them seen only once. This sequence was found in a human donor in good health. The J gene is TRBJ2-1, the V gene TRBV7-9; no firm D call. The sequencing input was CD4+ T cells from PBMCs. As DNA, the CDR3 is TGTGCCAGCAGAGGGAACTCCGACAATGAGCAGTTCTTC. Protein sequence: CASRGNSDNEQFF.